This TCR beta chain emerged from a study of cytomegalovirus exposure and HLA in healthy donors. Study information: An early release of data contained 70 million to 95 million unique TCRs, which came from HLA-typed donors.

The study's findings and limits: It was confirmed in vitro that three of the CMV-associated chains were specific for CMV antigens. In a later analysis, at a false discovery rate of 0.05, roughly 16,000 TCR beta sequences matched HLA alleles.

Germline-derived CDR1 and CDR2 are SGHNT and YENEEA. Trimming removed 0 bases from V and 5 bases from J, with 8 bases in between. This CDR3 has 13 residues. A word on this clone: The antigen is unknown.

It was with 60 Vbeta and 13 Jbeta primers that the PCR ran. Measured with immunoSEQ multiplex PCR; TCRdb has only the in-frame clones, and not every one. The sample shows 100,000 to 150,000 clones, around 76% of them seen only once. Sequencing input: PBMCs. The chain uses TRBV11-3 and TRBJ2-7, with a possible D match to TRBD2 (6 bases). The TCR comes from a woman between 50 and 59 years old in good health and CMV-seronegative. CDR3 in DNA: TGTGCCAGCAGCTTAGACCCGGGGGACGAGCAGTACTTC. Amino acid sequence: CASSLDPGDEQYF.